This is a list of T cell receptor beta chains from one sample in a study of OX40 agonist ivuxolimab in advanced cancers. Profiling relied on immunoSEQ multiplex PCR, and the TCRdb table lists in-frame clones only, not all of them. The repertoire has around 58,000 clones, almost 95% of them found once; the top ten carry 15% to 20%. Sequencing was performed on CD4+ or CD8+ T cells sorted from blood, taken in a trial of the OX40 agonist ivuxolimab. These TCRs come from an adult with an advanced solid tumor such as melanoma, head and neck, liver or kidney cancer. Both conserved end residues are part of each CDR3. A D gene is named only where the DNA matches it firmly.

-	TRBV5-1	TRBJ2-2	CASSLWLGELFF
-	TRBV29-1	TRBJ1-1	CSANGVPGTEAFF
-	TRBV27	TRBJ2-7	CASSLGGAKRRDEQYF
-	TRBV11-3	TRBJ2-1	CASSLDDSPWEQFF
TRBD2	TRBV13	TRBJ2-1	CASSLGGTRYEQFF
TRBD1	TRBV6-6	TRBJ1-2	CASSYSGQPDGYTF
-	TRBV27	TRBJ1-1	CASHPTAVNTEAFF
TRBD2	TRBV2	TRBJ2-7	CASSEETSSEQYF
-	TRBV5-4	TRBJ1-2	CASSLTSGSYTF
-	TRBV15	TRBJ2-1	CATGAVRYNEQFF
TRBD2	TRBV5-6	TRBJ2-1	CASSQTSGRAINEQFF
-	TRBV7-9	TRBJ1-5	CASSLGRGNQPQHF
TRBD1	TRBV9	TRBJ1-2	CASSGDRANYGYTF
-	TRBV27	TRBJ2-1	CASSPSGPSYNEQFF
TRBD2	TRBV29-1	TRBJ2-5	CSVDQTSGRGETQYF
TRBD1	TRBV27	TRBJ1-1	CASSPSGGIEAFF
TRBD1	TRBV27	TRBJ2-1	CASSLSDRGRSNEQFF
TRBD1	TRBV6-5	TRBJ2-7	CASSTPGTASYEQYF
TRBD1	TRBV28	TRBJ2-7	CASRPIRTGSSYEQYF
TRBD1	TRBV7-9	TRBJ2-5	CASSSTGAQAETQYF
-	TRBV4-3	TRBJ1-2	CASSQGTANYGYTF
-	TRBV15	TRBJ1-2	CATSRARGVNYGYTF
-	TRBV23-1	TRBJ1-3	CASRSSRKSGNTIYF
-	TRBV11-3	TRBJ2-5	CASRPKTQETQYF
-	TRBV7-9	TRBJ1-1	CASSEDTNTEAFF
TRBD2	TRBV7-3	TRBJ2-1	CASSTSRGTSGNEQFF
-	TRBV7-9	TRBJ1-1	CASSPPRGHTEAFF
-	TRBV9	TRBJ2-2	CASSVDLGTGELFF
TRBD2	TRBV19	TRBJ2-7	CASSEGLVGYEQYF
TRBD2	TRBV4-1	TRBJ2-6	CASTGLAGGGGANVLTF
TRBD1	TRBV9	TRBJ1-1	CASSGRTGAYTEAFF
-	TRBV4-3	TRBJ2-2	CASSQDRSPGELFF
TRBD1	TRBV7-9	TRBJ1-1	CASSETGGDTEAFF
TRBD2	TRBV7-3	TRBJ2-2	CASSQTSWGGELFF
-	TRBV11-1	TRBJ2-3	CASSSTFDTQYF
-	TRBV4-3	TRBJ2-7	CASSQGDSGGWEQYF
-	TRBV12-5	TRBJ1-4	CASGLGEEAYEKLFF
-	TRBV5-6	TRBJ1-2	CASSLPGRRDYGYTF
TRBD1	TRBV11-2	TRBJ2-3	CASSLELTGGPRDTQYF
-	TRBV25-1	TRBJ1-1	CASSELRGRDTEAFF
-	TRBV10-3	TRBJ2-1	CAIRNDNYNEQFF
-	TRBV19	TRBJ2-7	CASSMEDGNYEQYF
TRBD1	TRBV4-3	TRBJ2-3	CASSQEGTGRTDTQYF
TRBD2	TRBV11-1	TRBJ2-1	CASSPWPSGLSGEQFF
-	TRBV19	TRBJ2-7	CASSIEQGVVYEQYF
TRBD1	TRBV28	TRBJ2-1	CASRGPDRANEQFF
-	TRBV6-4	TRBJ2-1	CASSDSSKGSYNEQFF
-	TRBV7-7	TRBJ2-3	CASSLGAATADTQYF
-	TRBV11-2	TRBJ1-2	CASSLWGAGGYTF
-	TRBV30	TRBJ1-1	CAWSVLGGENTEAFF
-	TRBV10-3	TRBJ2-1	CAISEYDGQPTFNEQFF
TRBD1	TRBV6-5	TRBJ2-7	CASSLGTGVSREQYF
-	TRBV7-9	TRBJ2-3	CASSLAGGGADTQYF